This T cell receptor (beta chain) was identified during a study of T cell responses to AZD1222 COVID-19 vaccine. Study-level results: Vaccine-related CD4 TCRs covered spike, predominating at 160-218 and 743-854. Seropositivity was recorded at baseline in only 6 or 7 AZD1222 recipients. Females outnumbered males among donors, who were mostly white British; clonal diversity was possibly underestimated.

The protocol was immunoSEQ multiplex PCR, while the TCRdb copy is restricted to in-frame clones and leaves out a portion. The sample holds around 130,000 clones, about 85% seen once. This CDR3 region has 11 residues. V lost 0 bases, J lost 6 bases, and 6 bases lay in between. The V gene's germline CDR1 is GTSNPN and CDR2 SVGIG (reference sequence). Points on this clone: Its cognate antigen is unknown. Different DNA sequences within this sample yield the same CDR3.

The sequencing here drew on peripheral blood, taken on day 0 of AZD1222 vaccination. The chain carries TRBV30 and TRBJ2-7; D is uncertain. The receptor comes from an adult in good health. The DNA of the CDR3 is TGTGCCTGGAGTGTGGGCGGCGAGCAGTACTTC. Its protein product is CAWSVGGEQYF.